The source of this T cell receptor beta chain is a study of blood T cell repertoires in COVID-19. Germline-derived CDR1 and CDR2 are ENHRY and SYGVKD. Trimming stripped 3 bases from V and 3 bases from J, with 8 bases between. The CDR3 has 13 residues. Assay used: immunoSEQ multiplex PCR; TCRdb lists only in-frame clones, some missing. In the table there are 250,000 to 300,000 clones, roughly 88% of which are singletons. Sequencing was performed on peripheral blood. V usage is TRBV10-3 and J usage is TRBJ1-1; maybe TRBD1 (6 bases). The receptor comes from a woman in her seventies with acute or convalescent COVID-19. The CDR3 DNA is TGTGCCATCAGTGACAGGGGCGACACTGAAGCTTTCTTT. Amino acid sequence: CAISDRGDTEAFF.